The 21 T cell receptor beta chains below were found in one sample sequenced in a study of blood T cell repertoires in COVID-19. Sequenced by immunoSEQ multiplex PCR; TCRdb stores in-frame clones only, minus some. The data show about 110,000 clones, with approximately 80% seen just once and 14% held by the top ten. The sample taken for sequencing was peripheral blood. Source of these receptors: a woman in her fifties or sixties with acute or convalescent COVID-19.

CDR3 amino acids: CASSGGARQPQHF. The CDR3 DNA sequence: TGTGCCAGTAGCGGAGGGGCCCGCCAGCCCCAGCATTTT. The chain combines TRBV19 with TRBJ1-5; TRBD1 might be the D (5 bases). The CDR3 is 13 amino acids. Germline loops: CDR1 LNHDA, CDR2 SQIVND (reference sequence). Between the trimmed V and J ends, which lost 6 bases and 7 bases, there was a span of 13 bases.

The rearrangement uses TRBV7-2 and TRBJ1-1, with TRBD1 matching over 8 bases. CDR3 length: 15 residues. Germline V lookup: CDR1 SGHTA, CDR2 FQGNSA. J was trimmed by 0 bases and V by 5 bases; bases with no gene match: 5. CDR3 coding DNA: TGTGCCAGCAGCCCACGGACAGGGATGAACACTGAAGCTTTCTTT. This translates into CASSPRTGMNTEAFF.

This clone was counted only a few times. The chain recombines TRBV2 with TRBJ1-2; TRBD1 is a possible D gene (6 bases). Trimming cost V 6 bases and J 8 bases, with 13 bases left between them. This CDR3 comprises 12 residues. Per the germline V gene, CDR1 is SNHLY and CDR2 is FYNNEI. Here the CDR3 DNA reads TGTGCCAGCAGCATTACAGGGCGCGGCTACACCTTC. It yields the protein CASSITGRGYTF. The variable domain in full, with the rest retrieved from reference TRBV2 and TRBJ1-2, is EPEVTQTPSHQVTQMGQEVILRCVPISNHLYFYWYRQILGQKVEFLVSFYNNEISEKSEIFDDQFSVERPDGSNFTLKIRSTKLEDSAMYFCASSITGRGYTFGSGTRLTVV.

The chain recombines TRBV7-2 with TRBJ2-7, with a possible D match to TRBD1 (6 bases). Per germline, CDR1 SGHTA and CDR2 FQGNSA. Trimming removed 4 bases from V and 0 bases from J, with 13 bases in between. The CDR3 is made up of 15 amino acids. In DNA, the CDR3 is TGTGCCAGCAGCTATAAGGCGGACAGCTCCTACGAGCAGTACTTC. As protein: CASSYKADSSYEQYF.

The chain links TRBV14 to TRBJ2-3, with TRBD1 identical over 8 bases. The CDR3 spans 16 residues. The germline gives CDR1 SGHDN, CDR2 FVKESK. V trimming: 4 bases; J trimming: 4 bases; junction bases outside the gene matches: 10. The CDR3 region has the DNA TGTGCCAGCAGCCTCGGCGGGTCAGGGGGCGCAGATACGCAGTATTTT. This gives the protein CASSLGGSGGADTQYF.

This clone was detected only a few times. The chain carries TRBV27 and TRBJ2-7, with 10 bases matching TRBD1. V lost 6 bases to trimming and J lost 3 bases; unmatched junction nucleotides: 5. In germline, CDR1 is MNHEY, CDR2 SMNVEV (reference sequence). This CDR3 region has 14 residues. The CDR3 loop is CASRGTGVHYEQYF. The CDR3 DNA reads TGTGCCAGCAGAGGGACAGGGGTCCACTACGAGCAGTACTTC.

DNA of the CDR3: TGTGCCACCAGTGATGAGAGGGCGACTGAGCAGTTCTTC. Translation: CATSDERATEQFF. V gene TRBV24-1 combines with J gene TRBJ2-1; D possibly corresponds to TRBD2 (5 bases). This CDR3 spans 13 amino acids. V lost 3 bases, J lost 9 bases, and 11 bases lay in between. Germline assignment: CDR1 KGHDR and CDR2 SFDVKD.

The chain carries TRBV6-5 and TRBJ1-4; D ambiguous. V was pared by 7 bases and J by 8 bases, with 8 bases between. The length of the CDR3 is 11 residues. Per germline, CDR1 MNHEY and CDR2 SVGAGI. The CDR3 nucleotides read TGTGCCAGCACCGAGGTGGAAAAACTGTTTTTT. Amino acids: CASTEVEKLFF.

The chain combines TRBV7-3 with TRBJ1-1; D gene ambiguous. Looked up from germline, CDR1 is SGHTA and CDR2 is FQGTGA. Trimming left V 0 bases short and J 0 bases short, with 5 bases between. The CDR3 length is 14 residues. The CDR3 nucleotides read TGTGCCAGCAGCTTAACGCAGGTGAACACTGAAGCTTTCTTT. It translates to CASSLTQVNTEAFF.

The CDR3 loop reads CASSPDRGSEKLFF. DNA of the CDR3: TGCGCCAGCAGCCCGGACAGGGGTTCTGAAAAACTGTTTTTT. This chain links TRBV5-1 with TRBJ1-4; TRBD1 matches at 9 bases. Germline V gives CDR1 SGHRS, CDR2 YFSETQ. This CDR3 spans 14 amino acids. V dropped 4 bases and J dropped 7; count of bases not matched to a gene: 5.

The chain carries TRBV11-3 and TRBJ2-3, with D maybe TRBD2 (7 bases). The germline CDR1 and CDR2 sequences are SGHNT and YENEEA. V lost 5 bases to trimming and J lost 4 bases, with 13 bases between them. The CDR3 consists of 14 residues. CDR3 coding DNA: TGTGCCAGCAGCCCCGGCGGGGGCGCAGATACGCAGTATTTT. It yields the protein CASSPGGGADTQYF.

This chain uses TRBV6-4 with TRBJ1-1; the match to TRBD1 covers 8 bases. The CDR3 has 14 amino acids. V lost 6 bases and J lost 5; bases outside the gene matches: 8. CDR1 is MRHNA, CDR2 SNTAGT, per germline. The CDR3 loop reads CASSVTGGGTEAFF. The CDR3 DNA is TGTGCCAGCAGCGTTACAGGGGGAGGGACTGAAGCTTTCTTT.

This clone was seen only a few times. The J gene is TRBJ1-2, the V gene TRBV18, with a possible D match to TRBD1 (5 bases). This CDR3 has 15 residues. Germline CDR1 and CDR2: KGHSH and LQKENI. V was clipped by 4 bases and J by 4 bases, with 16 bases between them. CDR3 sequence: CASSLDTAAIYGYTF. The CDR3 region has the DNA TGTGCCAGCTCACTGGACACGGCGGCAATCTATGGCTACACCTTC. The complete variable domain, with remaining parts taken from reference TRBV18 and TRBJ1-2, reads NAGVMQNPRHLVRRRGQEARLRCSPMKGHSHVYWYRQLPEEGLKFMVYLQKENIIDESGMPKERFSAEFPKEGPSILRIQQVVRGDSAAYFCASSLDTAAIYGYTFGSGTRLTVV.

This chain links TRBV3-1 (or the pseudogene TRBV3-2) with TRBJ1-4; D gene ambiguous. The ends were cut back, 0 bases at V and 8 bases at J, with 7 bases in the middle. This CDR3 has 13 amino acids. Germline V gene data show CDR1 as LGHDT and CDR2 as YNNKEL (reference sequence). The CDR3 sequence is CASSQDWAEKLFF. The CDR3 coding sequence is TGTGCCAGCAGCCAAGATTGGGCCGAAAAACTGTTTTTT.

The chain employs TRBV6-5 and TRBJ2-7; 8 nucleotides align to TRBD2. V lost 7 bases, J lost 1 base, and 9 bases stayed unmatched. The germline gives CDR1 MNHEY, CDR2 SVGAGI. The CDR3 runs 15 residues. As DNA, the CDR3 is TGTGCCAGCAAGTCATCCAGCGGGAGTTCCTACGAGCAGTACTTC. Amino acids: CASKSSSGSSYEQYF.

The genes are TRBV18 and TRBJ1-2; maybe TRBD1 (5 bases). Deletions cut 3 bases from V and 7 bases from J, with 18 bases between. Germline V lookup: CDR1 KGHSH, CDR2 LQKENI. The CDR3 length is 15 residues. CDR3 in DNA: TGTGCCAGCTCACCGGCGACGGGCCAAGACAGTGGCTACACCTTC. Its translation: CASSPATGQDSGYTF.

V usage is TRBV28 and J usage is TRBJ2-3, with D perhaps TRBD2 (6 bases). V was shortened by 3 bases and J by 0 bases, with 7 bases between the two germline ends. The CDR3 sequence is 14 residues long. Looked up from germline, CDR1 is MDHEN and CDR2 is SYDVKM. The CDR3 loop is CASSFGGSTDTQYF. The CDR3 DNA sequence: TGTGCCAGCAGTTTCGGGGGAAGCACAGATACGCAGTATTTT.

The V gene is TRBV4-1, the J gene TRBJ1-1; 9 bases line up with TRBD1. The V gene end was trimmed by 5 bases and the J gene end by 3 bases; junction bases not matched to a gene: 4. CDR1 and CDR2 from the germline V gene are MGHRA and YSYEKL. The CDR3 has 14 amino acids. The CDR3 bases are TGCGCCAGCAGCTTCGGACAGGGGTACACTGAAGCTTTCTTT. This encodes CASSFGQGYTEAFF.

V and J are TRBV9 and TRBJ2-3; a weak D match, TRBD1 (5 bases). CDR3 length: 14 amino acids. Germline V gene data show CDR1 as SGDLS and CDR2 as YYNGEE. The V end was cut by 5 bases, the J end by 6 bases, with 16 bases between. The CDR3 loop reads CASSWGLTLDTQYF. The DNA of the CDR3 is TGTGCCAGCAGTTGGGGCCTGACACTCGATACGCAGTATTTT.

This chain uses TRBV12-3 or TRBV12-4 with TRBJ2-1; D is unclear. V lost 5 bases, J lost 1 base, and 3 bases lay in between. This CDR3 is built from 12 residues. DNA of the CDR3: TGTGCCAGCAGTCGTTCCTACAATGAGCAGTTCTTC. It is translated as CASSRSYNEQFF.

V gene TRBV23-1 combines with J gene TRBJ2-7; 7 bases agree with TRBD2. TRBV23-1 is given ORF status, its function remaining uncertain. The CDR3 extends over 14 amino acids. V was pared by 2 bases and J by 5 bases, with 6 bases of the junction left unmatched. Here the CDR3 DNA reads TGCGCCAGCAGTCAAGCGGGAGTCACGCACGAGCAGTACTTC. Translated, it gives CASSQAGVTHEQYF.